This record looks at one T cell receptor (beta chain) sequence and its context. Its antigen is unidentified. Replicate sorted-subset PCRs were loaded with around 220 ng DNA, 29,000 or so T cell genomes. Study processing details: Junction-only sequences without quality scores came from ImmunoSEQ, so filtering differed. Assay: immunoSEQ multiplex PCR; the TCRdb copy retains only in-frame clones and omits some. D and trimming come from the DNA, and the V and J calls and clone size come from that table. The data show about 1.1 million clones, about 84% seen once. This sample is part of a study of shared clonotypes between healthy human individuals. Whole-study findings and limits: Clonotype sharing among the donors was expected to vary with sequencing depth. Larger estimated richness was generally seen in naive subsets than in memory subsets.

V was shortened by 0 bases and J by 8 bases, with 8 bases between the two germline ends. CDR3 size: 13 residues. Germline assignment: CDR1 SGHRS and CDR2 YFSETQ. The chain joins TRBV5-1 to TRBJ1-4; D is unclear. The sequenced sample consisted of memory CD4+ T cells from PBMCs. This sample's subset: CD45RA-negative fraction. This TCR was recovered from a man younger than 35 in good health. Some clones in this sample may be carry-over from other donors' samples. The CDR3 is CASSLDDLEKLFF. The CDR3 DNA reads as TGCGCCAGCAGCTTGGACGACTTGGAAAAACTGTTTTTT.